The subject of this entry is one T cell receptor beta chain. These data come from a study of blood T cell repertoires in COVID-19. Study information: Some COVID-19 samples were acute and others convalescent; all came from the United States, Italy and Spain. PBMCs, B-cell-depleted T cells, or T cells provided the cDNA or gDNA that made up the material.

The V gene lost 4 bases and the J gene lost 3 bases, with 18 bases spanning the gap. Germline values: CDR1 SGHVS, CDR2 FNYEAQ. This CDR3 is built from 16 residues. Original data processing: Amplifying reference gene primers gave estimates of nucleated cell counts. The table came from immunoSEQ multiplex PCR; TCRdb's copy has only in-frame clones and leaves some out. The V and J calls and clone size are taken from that table; D and trimming were inferred from the DNA. The sample contains 150,000 to 200,000 clones, approximately 80% of which appear only once. Source material: peripheral blood. The rearrangement joins TRBV7-6 to TRBJ1-1; tentative D call: TRBD1 (5 bases). This clonotype was sampled from a woman aged 40 to 50 with COVID-19, enrolled during active disease. Here the CDR3 DNA reads TGTGCCAGCAGCTCCCGGGCCGGGGGAATCGACACTGAAGCTTTCTTT. The encoded protein is CASSSRAGGIDTEAFF.